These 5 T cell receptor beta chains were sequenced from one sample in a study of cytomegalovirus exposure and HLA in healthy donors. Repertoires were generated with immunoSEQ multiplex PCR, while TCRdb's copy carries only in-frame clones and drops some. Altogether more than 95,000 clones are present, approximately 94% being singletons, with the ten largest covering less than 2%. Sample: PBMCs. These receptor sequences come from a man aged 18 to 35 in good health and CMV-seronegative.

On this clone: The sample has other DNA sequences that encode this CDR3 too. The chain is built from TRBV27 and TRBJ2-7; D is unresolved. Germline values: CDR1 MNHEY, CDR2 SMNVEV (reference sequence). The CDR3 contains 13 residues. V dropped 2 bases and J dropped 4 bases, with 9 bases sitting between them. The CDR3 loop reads CASSLGQSYEQYF. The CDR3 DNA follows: TGTGCCAGCAGTTTAGGGCAGTCGTACGAGCAGTACTTC.

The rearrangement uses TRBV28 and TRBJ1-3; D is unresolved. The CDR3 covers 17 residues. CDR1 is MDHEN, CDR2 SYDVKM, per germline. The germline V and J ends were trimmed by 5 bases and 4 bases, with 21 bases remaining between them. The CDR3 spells CASSTPRLRRGGNTIYF. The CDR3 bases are TGTGCCAGCAGTACCCCCCGACTCCGTCGGGGAGGAAACACCATATATTTT.

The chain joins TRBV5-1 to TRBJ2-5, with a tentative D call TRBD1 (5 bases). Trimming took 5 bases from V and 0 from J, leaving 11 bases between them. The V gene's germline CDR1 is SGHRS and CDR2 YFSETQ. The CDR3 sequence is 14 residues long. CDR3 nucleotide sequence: TGCGCCAGCAGTCATCAGGGCCACCAAGAGACCCAGTACTTC. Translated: CASSHQGHQETQYF. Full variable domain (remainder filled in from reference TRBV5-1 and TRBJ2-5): KAGVTQTPRYLIKTRGQQVTLSCSPISGHRSVSWYQQTPGQGLQFLFEYFSETQRNKGNFPGRFSGRQFSNSRSEMNVSTLELGDSALYLCASSHQGHQETQYFGPGTRLLVL.

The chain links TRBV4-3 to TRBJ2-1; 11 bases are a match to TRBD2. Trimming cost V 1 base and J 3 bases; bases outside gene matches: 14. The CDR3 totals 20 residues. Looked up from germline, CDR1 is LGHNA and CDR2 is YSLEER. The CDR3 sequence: CASSQALTSGKTQRYNEQFF. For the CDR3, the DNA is TGCGCCAGCAGCCAAGCCCTGACTAGCGGGAAGACACAACGCTACAATGAGCAGTTCTTC.

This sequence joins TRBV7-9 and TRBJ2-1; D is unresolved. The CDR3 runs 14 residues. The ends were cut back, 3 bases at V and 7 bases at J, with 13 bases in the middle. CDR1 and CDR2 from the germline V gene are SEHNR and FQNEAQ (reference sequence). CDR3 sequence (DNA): TGTGCCAGCAGCTTGGAAGGAGAGGTGAATGAGCAGTTCTTC. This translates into CASSLEGEVNEQFF.